Below are 15 T cell receptor beta chains sequenced from a single sample in a study of blood T cell repertoires in COVID-19. Some clones are missing from TCRdb's copy, which holds only in-frame ones; the method was immunoSEQ multiplex PCR. The sample lists 75,000 to 100,000 clones, about 86% occurring once. Material: peripheral blood. The source of these receptors is a woman of 80 years or more with acute or convalescent COVID-19.

V is TRBV3-1 (or the pseudogene TRBV3-2) and J is TRBJ1-2; no reliable D call. This CDR3 has 16 amino acids. The V gene lost 4 bases and the J gene lost 5 bases, with 20 bases spanning the gap. Per germline, CDR1 LGHDT and CDR2 YNNKEL (reference sequence). The CDR3 DNA sequence: TGTGCCAGCAGCCTGATCTCAACCCCACTTATATATGGCTACACCTTC. Protein product: CASSLISTPLIYGYTF.

This chain uses TRBV5-5 with TRBJ1-2; unclear D gene. Germline V lookup: CDR1 SGHKS, CDR2 YYEKEE (reference sequence). V was cut by 1 base and J by 7 bases, with 11 bases left in between. This CDR3 spans 13 amino acids. Here the CDR3 reads CASSLSLEFGYTF. CDR3 nucleotides: TGTGCCAGCAGCTTGAGCCTTGAGTTTGGCTACACCTTC.

V is TRBV9 and J is TRBJ2-2, with D uncertain. The CDR3 runs to 16 residues. The V end was cut by 1 base, the J end by 1 base, with 11 bases between. Germline loops: CDR1 SGDLS, CDR2 YYNGEE. The CDR3 DNA follows: TGTGCCAGCAGCGTAACTTATTACGTGAACACCGGGGAGCTGTTTTTT. Amino acid sequence: CASSVTYYVNTGELFF.

As regards this clone: Other DNA sequences in the sample encode the same CDR3. The chain has TRBV5-1 and TRBJ2-7; the D is unclear. Germline V gene lookup returns CDR1 SGHRS and CDR2 YFSETQ. The V gene lost 3 bases and the J gene lost 3 bases, with 4 bases spanning the gap. The CDR3 contains 11 residues. This CDR3 is CASSSSYEQYF. DNA of the CDR3: TGCGCCAGCAGCTCGAGCTACGAGCAGTACTTC.

Written as DNA, the CDR3 is TGTGCCAGCAGTTCCGGGACAGGGCTCTACAATGAGCAGTTCTTC. Translating it yields CASSSGTGLYNEQFF. The chain carries TRBV28 and TRBJ2-1; the match to TRBD1 covers 9 bases. Germline CDR1 MDHEN, CDR2 SYDVKM. The CDR3 has 15 amino acids. V was pared by 4 bases and J by 3 bases, with 4 bases of the junction left unmatched.

The chain carries TRBV4-1 and TRBJ1-5, with 7 positions matching TRBD1. CDR1 is MGHRA and CDR2 is YSYEKL in the germline V gene. The CDR3 has 15 residues. Trimming took 4 bases from V and 9 from J; bases not matched to a gene: 12. The CDR3 DNA reads TGCGCCAGCAGCCCTGGGACAGCCACCCTTCCGCCCCAGCATTTT. Its translation is CASSPGTATLPPQHF.

This clone has more than one count but fewer than ten. The CDR3 coding sequence is TGTGCCAGCAGTCAGAACCAGGGGGCCGATGGCTACACCTTC. This codes for CASSQNQGADGYTF. This rearrangement joins TRBV6-5 to TRBJ1-2; 8 nucleotides align to TRBD1. This CDR3 is built from 14 residues. Germline lookup yields CDR1 MNHEY and CDR2 SVGAGI. The V and J ends lost 5 bases and 6 bases, in that order; junction bases with no gene match: 8.

This clone came up once. V and J are TRBV2 and TRBJ2-1; 13 nucleotides agree with TRBD2. The CDR3 is 14 residues long. With V trimmed by 5 bases and J by 6 bases, 1 base remained unmatched. Germline loops: CDR1 SNHLY, CDR2 FYNNEI. CDR3 loop: CASSRLAGGNEQFF. The CDR3, as DNA: TGTGCCAGCAGTAGACTAGCGGGGGGCAATGAGCAGTTCTTC.

The chain employs TRBV5-8 and TRBJ2-7, with unresolved D. The CDR3 is made up of 15 amino acids. V lost 4 bases to trimming and J lost 2 bases, with 16 bases between them. CDR1 and CDR2 from the germline V gene are SGHTS and YDEGEE. CDR3 loop: CASSQTASMPYEQYF. In DNA, the CDR3 is TGTGCCAGCAGCCAAACAGCCTCAATGCCCTACGAGCAGTACTTC.

The genes are TRBV9 and TRBJ2-3; D perhaps matches TRBD2 (5 bases). The CDR3 consists of 14 residues. Germline CDR1 is SGDLS and CDR2 is YYNGEE. V lost 3 bases to trimming and J lost 0 bases, with 8 bases between them. CDR3 bases: TGTGCCAGCAGCGCACGGACTAGCACAGATACGCAGTATTTT. It yields the protein CASSARTSTDTQYF.

The chain employs TRBV24-1 and TRBJ2-2; TRBD1 matches 7 bases. V gave up 2 bases and J gave up 2 bases; unmatched junction bases: 7. The CDR3 is 17 residues long. Germline V gene sequence: CDR1 KGHDR, CDR2 SFDVKD. The CDR3 here is CATSDSRQGQNTGELFF. The CDR3 coding sequence is TGTGCCACCAGTGATTCTCGACAGGGACAAAACACCGGGGAGCTGTTTTTT.

The gene calls are TRBV6-5 and TRBJ2-7; no clear D. V was shortened by 0 bases and J by 4 bases, with 13 bases between the two germline ends. Germline V gives CDR1 MNHEY, CDR2 SVGAGI. The CDR3 totals 15 residues. The CDR3 loop reads CASSYSSRLLYEQYF. CDR3 DNA sequence: TGTGCCAGCAGTTACTCGTCCCGTCTTCTTTACGAGCAGTACTTC.

This chain links TRBV5-4 with TRBJ2-3, with D maybe TRBD2 (5 bases). Trimming took 1 base from V and 2 from J, leaving 14 bases between them. CDR1 is SGHNT, CDR2 YYREEE, per germline (reference sequence). This CDR3 has 16 residues. Here the CDR3 DNA reads TGTGCCAGCAGCTTGCCGCGACCGGGGTCCACAGATACGCAGTATTTT. Translating it yields CASSLPRPGSTDTQYF. Drawing the rest from reference TRBV5-4 and TRBJ2-3, the complete variable domain is ETGVTQSPTHLIKTRGQQVTLRCSSQSGHNTVSWYQQALGQGPQFIFQYYREEENGRGNFPPRFSGLQFPNYSSELNVNALELDDSALYLCASSLPRPGSTDTQYFGPGTRLTVL.

Comment on this clone: A junction boundary mismatches the germline segment, possibly from a read error. The J gene is TRBJ2-3, the V gene TRBV7-7; 9 bases agree with TRBD1. This CDR3 contains 14 residues. Per the germline V gene, CDR1 is SSHAT and CDR2 is FNYEAQ (reference sequence). In DNA form, the CDR3 reads TGTGCTAGCAGCCTAGGACAGGGGCGGGATACGCAGTATTTT. Its protein is CASSLGQGRDTQYF.

V is TRBV18 and J is TRBJ2-7; TRBD1 aligns across 9 bases. J gave up 5 bases and V 2 bases, and 4 bases lay outside the gene matches. The CDR3 runs to 14 residues. Germline lookup yields CDR1 KGHSH and CDR2 LQKENI. The CDR3 DNA sequence: TGTGCCAGCTCACCAAACAGGGGGCCGAACGAGCAGTACTTC. This translates into CASSPNRGPNEQYF.